This TCR beta chain stems from a study of metastatic and nonmetastatic thyroid tumors. Study details: Peripheral blood and tumor or nodule samples from malignant and benign thyroid patients were compared. Overall study findings and caveats: TCR beta diversity was reportedly significantly higher in malignant thyroid tumors than benign nodules, in blood and tumor.

Original processing methods: What underpinned the distant-metastasis classifier for papillary thyroid cancer was the set of CDR3 differences across clinicopathological groups. Through MiXCR, TCRdb re-clonotyped the PCR reads. It is TCRdb's table, rather than the study itself, that gives the V and J calls and clone size. This sample yields some 20,000 clones, of which about 24% are seen a single time; approximately 5.9% belongs to the top ten. Germline V lookup: CDR1 LGHDT, CDR2 YNNKEL (reference sequence). CDR3 length: 15 residues. Each patient went into thyroid surgery without having received any treatment. There are a few counts of this clone. The antigen remains unidentified. A much larger clone sits a single nucleotide away, making a read error possible. Other DNA sequences in the same sample also yield this CDR3.

The chain recombines TRBV3-1 with TRBJ2-4, with TRBD2 matching over 9 bases. This clonotype originated in a female donor with papillary thyroid cancer or a benign thyroid nodule (not recorded which). Some clones in this sample may be carry-over from other donors' samples. The sequencing sample was made of tumor tissue. CDR3 coding DNA: TGTGCCAGCAGCCTCTTAGCGGGAGCCAAAAACATTCAATACTTC. Protein sequence: CASSLLAGAKNIQYF.